Below are 9 T cell receptor beta chains sequenced from a single sample in a study of T cells of healthy individuals. TCRdb used MiXCR to reprocess the 5' RACE reads, holding one entry per CDR3 protein. The sample includes 60,000 to 75,000 distinct CDR3 sequences, under 20% of them seen just once. The source of these receptors is a human donor in good health.

This clonotype was seen a handful of times. The rearrangement uses TRBV27 and TRBJ2-7, with no clear D. CDR1 MNHEY and CDR2 SMNVEV come from the germline V gene (reference sequence). The CDR3 contains 14 residues. The ends were cut back, 6 bases at V and 2 bases at J, with 14 bases in the middle. This chain's CDR3 is CASRGTVRPYEQYF. CDR3 DNA sequence: TGTGCCAGCAGAGGAACAGTCAGGCCCTACGAGCAGTACTTC.

The chain combines TRBV15 with TRBJ2-3; either TRBD1 or TRBD2 may supply D (5 bases each). Germline CDR1 and CDR2: LNHNV and YYDKDF (reference sequence). The CDR3 length is 15 residues. Trimming pared 6 bases from V and 2 bases from J, leaving 15 bases between. The CDR3 loop reads CATRLGDSPTDTQYF. Here the CDR3 DNA reads TGTGCCACCAGACTAGGGGATAGCCCCACAGATACGCAGTATTTT.

This clonotype occurred many times. The gene calls are TRBV20-1 and TRBJ1-4; maybe TRBD1 (6 bases). V gave up 2 bases and J gave up 7 bases, with 17 bases separating them. This CDR3 has 15 residues. The germline V gene has CDR1 DFQATT and CDR2 SNEGSKA (reference sequence). The CDR3 DNA follows: TGCAGTGCTAGACCTACGGACAGAGAGAGTGAAAAACTGTTTTTT. Translation gives CSARPTDRESEKLFF.

This clonotype came up many times. The rearrangement links TRBV7-2 to TRBJ1-6; D may be TRBD1 (5 bases). Germline V gives CDR1 SGHTA, CDR2 FQGNSA. The CDR3 is made up of 13 amino acids. Deletions cut 5 bases from V and 10 bases from J, with 12 bases between. In DNA form, the CDR3 reads TGTGCCAGCAGCCCATATTCAGGGTCACCCCTCCACTTT. Translating gives CASSPYSGSPLHF.

This clonotype has ten or more counts. DNA of the CDR3: TGTGCCAGCAGCCAAATAGGGGTCGGGGAGCTGTTTTTT. Translation gives CASSQIGVGELFF. This chain uses TRBV3-1 with TRBJ2-2; a weak D match, TRBD1 (5 bases). Germline V gives CDR1 LGHDT, CDR2 YNNKEL (reference sequence). The V gene lost 2 bases and the J gene lost 7 bases, with 8 bases spanning the gap. The CDR3 is made up of 13 amino acids.

Many counts were recorded for this clonotype. The chain carries TRBV4-1 and TRBJ2-3, with unresolved D. Germline assignment: CDR1 MGHRA and CDR2 YSYEKL. The CDR3 spans 14 residues. Trimming took off 3 bases at V and 2 bases at J, with 9 bases between the two ends. The DNA of the CDR3 is TGCGCCAGCAGCCACGACCTTAACACAGATACGCAGTATTTT. Amino acids: CASSHDLNTDTQYF.

This clonotype was observed a handful of times. A read error may account for a junction end that differs from germline. The V gene is TRBV7-3, the J gene TRBJ2-2; D uncertain. Germline V gene lookup returns CDR1 SGHTA and CDR2 FQGTGA. The CDR3 is made up of 14 amino acids. The CDR3 here is CASSLRRNSGELFF. As DNA, the CDR3 is TGTGCCAGCAGCTTACGCCGGAACTCCGGGGAGCTGTTTTTT.

The sample holds many counts of this clonotype. This rearrangement joins TRBV7-9 to TRBJ2-3; D is uncertain. This CDR3 region has 14 residues. Germline CDR1 and CDR2: SEHNR and FQNEAQ (reference sequence). V was shortened by 5 bases and J by 1 base, with 10 bases between the two germline ends. This chain's CDR3 is CASSDAWGTDTQYF. As DNA, the CDR3 is TGTGCCAGCAGCGACGCTTGGGGCACAGATACGCAGTATTTT.

This clonotype showed up many times. The chain joins TRBV28 to TRBJ1-2, with D possibly being TRBD1 (5 bases). V was cut by 3 bases and J by 1 base, with 21 bases left in between. Germline V gene data show CDR1 as MDHEN and CDR2 as SYDVKM. The CDR3 runs to 18 residues. The CDR3 coding sequence is TGTGCCAGCAGTTTCGACAGCTCCTCTTTCTTATTTAACTATGGCTACACCTTC. Translated: CASSFDSSSFLFNYGYTF.